The 3 T cell receptor beta chains below come from one sample, sequenced in a study of T cells after yellow fever vaccination. TCRdb re-called the 5' RACE reads with MiXCR, one entry per CDR3 protein. The table shows almost 600,000 distinct CDR3 sequences, with approximately 13% occurring only once. Material: PBMCs, obtained on the day of the yellow fever booster vaccination. All receptors derive from a young man who received the YFV17D yellow fever vaccine.

This clonotype was detected a few times. This rearrangement joins TRBV12-3 or TRBV12-4 to TRBJ2-1; TRBD2 matches 10 bases. The length of the CDR3 is 15 residues. J gave up 5 bases and V 7 bases, and 8 bases lay outside the gene matches. This CDR3 reads CASNIAGGPHNEQFF. The CDR3 nucleotides read TGTGCCAGCAATATAGCGGGAGGTCCCCACAATGAGCAGTTCTTC.

This clonotype was picked up a small number of times. This CDR3 is CASTAPTGFDEQYF. The CDR3 DNA reads TGCGCCAGCACCGCCCCGACAGGGTTTGACGAGCAGTACTTC. The chain couples TRBV5-1 to TRBJ2-7; 7 bases agree with TRBD1. From germline, CDR1 is SGHRS and CDR2 YFSETQ. The CDR3 is 14 residues long. The V and J ends lost 6 bases and 5 bases, in that order; junction bases with no gene match: 11.

This sequence joins TRBV25-1 and TRBJ2-1; TRBD2 agrees at 11 bases. CDR1 and CDR2 from the germline V gene are MGHDK and SYGVNS. This CDR3 is 15 amino acids long. V shed 4 bases and J 5 bases; nucleotides not matched to a gene: 4. DNA of the CDR3: TGTGCCAGCAGTGTACTAGCGGGAGCCAACAATGAGCAGTTCTTC. Translating it yields CASSVLAGANNEQFF.